These T cell receptor beta chains were read from a single sample in a study of blood T cell repertoires in COVID-19. Clones were read by immunoSEQ multiplex PCR, and TCRdb kept only the in-frame ones, dropping some. Found here are roughly 220,000 clones, 80% to 90% of them singletons; the top ten hold under 3.5%. The sequencing input was PBMCs or T cells enriched from blood (not recorded which). Source of these receptors: a woman between 18 and 29 years old in a cohort exposed to, infected with or recovered from COVID-19 (not recorded which). The CDR3 runs from the conserved cysteine through the conserved F or W. The order of the fields is D gene, V gene, clone size, J gene, CDR3 protein, CDR3 DNA. D genes are given only for firm matches. Expanded clones get a size class; other rows say once, few or many, or leave the size out.

>NA|TRBV5-1|NA|TRBJ2-7
CASSQDSTYEQYF
TGCGCCAGCAGTCAGGACAGTACCTACGAGCAGTACTTC
>NA|TRBV29-1|NA|TRBJ2-5
CSVVSRPETQYF
TGCAGCGTTGTCTCGCGCCCAGAGACCCAGTACTTC
>NA|TRBV5-6|NA|TRBJ1-2
CASTEGAPNYGYTF
TGTGCCAGCACCGAAGGGGCCCCTAACTATGGCTACACCTTC
>TRBD1|TRBV24-1|NA|TRBJ1-5
CATSDSLGQGLGQPQHF
TGTGCCACCAGTGATTCACTCGGACAGGGGTTAGGTCAGCCCCAGCATTTT
>NA|TRBV6-5|NA|TRBJ1-5
CASRVGRGPNQPQHF
TGTGCCAGCAGGGTGGGAAGGGGCCCTAATCAGCCCCAGCATTTT
>NA|TRBV29-1|NA|TRBJ2-3
CSVEPPGSPDTQYF
TGCAGCGTTGAACCCCCCGGGAGTCCAGATACGCAGTATTTT
>TRBD2|TRBV4-1|NA|TRBJ2-7
CASSQVYLAGGPYEQYF
TGCGCCAGCAGCCAAGTTTATTTAGCGGGAGGGCCTTACGAGCAGTACTTC
>TRBD1|TRBV25-1|once|TRBJ1-1
CASSGDRGAGEAFF
TGTGCCAGCAGTGGGGACAGGGGTGCTGGCGAAGCTTTCTTT
>TRBD1|TRBV11-2|NA|TRBJ1-1
CASSLGKGASTEAFF
TGTGCCAGCAGCTTAGGAAAGGGGGCGAGCACTGAAGCTTTCTTT
>NA|TRBV11-2|once|TRBJ2-7
CASTAGQTEQYF
TGTGCCAGCACCGCGGGACAGACCGAGCAGTACTTC
>NA|TRBV19|NA|TRBJ1-5
CASTAAVDTNQPQHF
TGTGCCAGTACCGCCGCCGTGGACACAAATCAGCCCCAGCATTTT
>NA|TRBV11-3|few|TRBJ1-4
CASSVGTGGEKLFF
TGTGCCAGCAGCGTAGGGACCGGAGGGGAAAAACTGTTTTTT
>NA|TRBV6-2/TRBV6-3|NA|TRBJ1-1
CASSRRLNTEAFF
TGTGCCAGCAGTCGCCGGTTGAACACTGAAGCTTTCTTT
>TRBD1|TRBV18|NA|TRBJ1-5
CASRGTDLDQPQHF
TGTGCCAGCCGGGGGACAGATCTTGATCAGCCCCAGCATTTT